The 28 T cell receptor beta chains below come from one sample, sequenced in a study of blood T cell repertoires in COVID-19. TCRdb keeps only in-frame clones here, not all; method: immunoSEQ multiplex PCR. In the table there are 200,000 or so clones, approximately 88% of which are singletons. The sequencing sample was made of peripheral blood. These TCRs come from a man aged 60 to 75 who had recovered from COVID-19.

This chain links TRBV28 with TRBJ2-7; the D is unclear. CDR1 and CDR2 from the germline V gene are MDHEN and SYDVKM. This CDR3 is built from 13 residues. V was trimmed by 7 bases and J by 2 bases, leaving 12 bases between them. CDR3: CASISLSPYEQYF. The CDR3 nucleotides are TGTGCCAGCATAAGCTTGAGTCCCTACGAGCAGTACTTC.

This chain uses TRBV5-6 with TRBJ1-1, with unresolved D. CDR1 and CDR2 (germline): SGHDT, YYEEEE. There are 13 residues in the CDR3. V lost 10 bases to trimming and J lost 5 bases, with 18 bases between them. CDR3 amino acids: CASRARGKTEAFF. CDR3 nucleotides: TGTGCCTCCCGGGCACGAGGGAAGACTGAAGCTTTCTTT.

V usage is TRBV7-8 and J usage is TRBJ2-7, with a tentative D call TRBD1 (6 bases). The V end lost 1 base, the J end lost 7 bases, and 11 bases lay between the germline ends. CDR1 SGHVS and CDR2 FQNEAQ come from the germline V gene. The length of the CDR3 is 13 residues. CDR3 sequence: CASSLVGGGEQYF. In DNA, the CDR3 is TGTGCCAGCAGCTTAGTTGGGGGCGGAGAGCAGTACTTC.

This clone was counted once. The rearrangement uses TRBV7-2 and TRBJ2-1; 11 positions match TRBD2. The CDR3 extends over 14 amino acids. Germline V gene lookup returns CDR1 SGHTA and CDR2 FQGNSA. J gave up 10 bases and V 1 base, and 3 bases lay outside the gene matches. CDR3 sequence: CASSLVLAGEEQFF. The CDR3 coding sequence is TGTGCCAGCAGCTTAGTACTAGCGGGAGAGGAGCAGTTCTTC.

This sequence joins TRBV27 and TRBJ1-2; 9 nucleotides match TRBD1. Trimming cost V 3 bases and J 5 bases; bases outside gene matches: 7. The CDR3 contains 15 residues. Germline-derived CDR1 and CDR2 are MNHEY and SMNVEV (reference sequence). CDR3 nucleotide sequence: TGTGCCAGCAGTTTGTTTGGACAGGGGTTTTATGGCTACACCTTC. Translation: CASSLFGQGFYGYTF.

The V gene is TRBV19, the J gene TRBJ1-1, with a possible D match to TRBD1 (6 bases). Trimming stripped 4 bases from V and 4 bases from J, with 13 bases between. Germline values: CDR1 LNHDA, CDR2 SQIVND (reference sequence). The CDR3 is 14 amino acids. DNA for the CDR3: TGTGCCAGTAGTACGACACCCAGGGGCACTGAAGCTTTCTTT. It encodes CASSTTPRGTEAFF.

This chain joins TRBV29-1 and TRBJ2-7, with TRBD2 matching 14 bases. Germline V gene sequence: CDR1 SQVTM, CDR2 ANQGSEA. V dropped 6 bases and J dropped 2; count of bases not matched to a gene: 9. The CDR3 consists of 16 residues. CDR3 loop: CSVPGTSGSVTYEQYF. The CDR3 DNA is TGCAGCGTGCCCGGGACTAGCGGGAGTGTAACCTACGAGCAGTACTTC.

This chain joins TRBV18 and TRBJ1-2; TRBD1 agrees at 12 bases. Germline lookup yields CDR1 KGHSH and CDR2 LQKENI. The CDR3 has 15 residues. V dropped 0 bases and J dropped 8; count of bases not matched to a gene: 4. The CDR3 DNA reads as TGTGCCAGCTCACCACCGGGACAGGGGGCGGCCGGCTACACCTTC. Translating gives CASSPPGQGAAGYTF.

This CDR3 reads CASSYLGQLNTEAFF. The CDR3 DNA reads TGTGCCAGCAGCTACCTGGGACAGTTGAACACTGAAGCTTTCTTT. The chain carries TRBV7-9 and TRBJ1-1, with 7 bases lining up with TRBD1. The ends lost 4 bases at V and 0 bases at J; junction bases unmatched: 5. The germline CDR1 and CDR2 sequences are SEHNR and FQNEAQ (reference sequence). The CDR3 is 15 residues long.

The chain joins TRBV2 to TRBJ1-1; 7 nucleotides align to TRBD1. The CDR3 runs 14 residues. V trimming: 6 bases; J trimming: 6 bases; junction bases outside the gene matches: 10. Germline CDR1 is SNHLY and CDR2 is FYNNEI. The CDR3 sequence: CASSLNSGGPEAFF. The CDR3 DNA is TGTGCCAGCAGCCTCAATTCAGGGGGACCTGAAGCTTTCTTT. Full variable domain (missing parts from reference TRBV2 and TRBJ1-1): EPEVTQTPSHQVTQMGQEVILRCVPISNHLYFYWYRQILGQKVEFLVSFYNNEISEKSEIFDDQFSVERPDGSNFTLKIRSTKLEDSAMYFCASSLNSGGPEAFFGQGTRLTVV.

On this clone itself: Other DNA sequences in the same sample also yield this CDR3. The rearrangement joins TRBV30 to TRBJ1-3, with D perhaps matching TRBD1 (6 bases). The V end lost 0 bases, the J end lost 1 base, and 7 bases lay between the germline ends. Germline V gene lookup returns CDR1 GTSNPN and CDR2 SVGIG (reference sequence). This CDR3 has 14 residues. CDR3 amino acids: CAWSVGGSGNTIYF. In DNA, the CDR3 is TGTGCCTGGAGTGTAGGGGGTTCTGGAAACACCATATATTTT.

This clone is a singleton in its sample. This chain joins TRBV19 and TRBJ2-1; 10 bases fit TRBD2. CDR1 and CDR2 (germline): LNHDA, SQIVND (reference sequence). The J segment lost 7 bases and the V segment lost 4 bases, leaving 7 bases of the junction unmatched. The CDR3 is made up of 15 amino acids. CDR3 coding DNA: TGTGCCAGTAGTAGAAGTAGCGGGAGGAATAATGAGCAGTTCTTC. Translating it yields CASSRSSGRNNEQFF.

This chain connects TRBV19 to TRBJ1-5, with D maybe TRBD1 (5 bases). Per germline, CDR1 LNHDA and CDR2 SQIVND (reference sequence). V shed 3 bases and J shed 1 base, with 13 bases lying between them. The CDR3 has 16 residues. The CDR3 DNA follows: TGTGCCAGTAGTATTGGACACGGGCAAAGCAATCAGCCCCAGCATTTT. It codes for CASSIGHGQSNQPQHF.

The chain uses TRBV19 and TRBJ1-1; maybe TRBD1 (5 bases). Germline assignment: CDR1 LNHDA and CDR2 SQIVND (reference sequence). The ends were cut back, 7 bases at V and 1 base at J, with 16 bases in the middle. CDR3 length equals 15 residues. CDR3 residues: CASTPWRGGNTEAFF. The CDR3 bases are TGTGCCAGTACCCCCTGGAGGGGCGGGAACACTGAAGCTTTCTTT. Drawing the rest from reference TRBV19 and TRBJ1-1, the complete variable domain is DGGITQSPKYLFRKEGQNVTLSCEQNLNHDAMYWYRQDPGQGLRLIYYSQIVNDFQKGDIAEGYSVSREKKESFPLTVTSAQKNPTAFYLCASTPWRGGNTEAFFGQGTRLTVV.

The chain has TRBV6-4 and TRBJ1-4, with 8 bases lining up with TRBD1. Trimming at V came to 4 bases and at J to 10 bases, leaving 8 bases not matched to a gene. The CDR3 covers 14 residues. CDR1 and CDR2 from the germline V gene are MRHNA and SNTAGT. The CDR3 DNA follows: TGTGCCAGCAGTGCCGATCCCGGGACAGGAAAACTGTTTTTT. It is translated as CASSADPGTGKLFF.

The genes are TRBV2 and TRBJ1-1, with TRBD1 matching 7 bases. Germline CDR1 is SNHLY and CDR2 is FYNNEI. This CDR3 is 11 amino acids long. V shed 7 bases and J 8 bases; nucleotides not matched to a gene: 4. CDR3 DNA: TGTGCCAGCACCTCGGACAGGGAAGCTTTCTTT. The encoded protein is CASTSDREAFF.

The V gene is TRBV28, the J gene TRBJ2-7; TRBD2 agrees at 8 bases. J gave up 6 bases and V 5 bases, and 12 bases lay outside the gene matches. This CDR3 has 15 amino acids. CDR1 MDHEN and CDR2 SYDVKM come from the germline V gene. CDR3 DNA: TGTGCCAGCAGTCCTCGAGGGAGCGGGAGTTTCGAGCAGTACTTC. Translating it yields CASSPRGSGSFEQYF.

The V gene is TRBV2, the J gene TRBJ1-3; D is uncertain. The V end was cut by 7 bases, the J end by 0 bases, with 7 bases between. This CDR3 is 13 amino acids long. Germline CDR1 reads SNHLY; CDR2 reads FYNNEI. The CDR3 DNA follows: TGTGCCAGCATCCGGGGCTCTGGAAACACCATATATTTT. Translation: CASIRGSGNTIYF.

This chain connects TRBV2 to TRBJ2-7, with a possible D match to TRBD1 (5 bases). CDR3 length: 12 residues. V shed 4 bases and J shed 3 bases, with 7 bases lying between them. In germline, CDR1 is SNHLY, CDR2 FYNNEI. The CDR3 nucleotides are TGTGCCAGCAGTGCCCAGGGCTACGAGCAGTACTTC. It codes for CASSAQGYEQYF.

The chain uses TRBV27 and TRBJ1-2; 9 positions agree with TRBD1. Germline-derived CDR1 and CDR2 are MNHEY and SMNVEV (reference sequence). Trimming cost V 10 bases and J 5 bases; bases outside gene matches: 8. This CDR3 spans 13 amino acids. The CDR3 DNA reads TGTGCCACTTACCGGGACAGGGTGTATGGCTACACCTTC. Its protein is CATYRDRVYGYTF.

This clone ranks as medium-sized (0.01 to 0.1%). This rearrangement joins TRBV19 to TRBJ2-1; D gene ambiguous. Germline CDR1 and CDR2: LNHDA and SQIVND (reference sequence). Trimming removed 1 base from V and 14 bases from J, with 15 bases in between. The CDR3 covers 13 residues. This chain's CDR3 is CASSIGKWAMEFF. CDR3 nucleotide sequence: TGTGCCAGTAGTATAGGCAAATGGGCCATGGAGTTCTTC.

This chain joins TRBV19 and TRBJ1-6; 7 bases line up with TRBD1. The germline V gene has CDR1 LNHDA and CDR2 SQIVND (reference sequence). Trimming took 8 bases from V and 5 from J; bases not matched to a gene: 3. The CDR3 length is 13 residues. The CDR3 bases are TGTGCCAGTCGAGGGACAGATAATTCACCCCTCCACTTT. This encodes CASRGTDNSPLHF.

The rearrangement uses TRBV6-5 and TRBJ1-5; TRBD1 matches 8 bases. After removal of 5 bases from V and 1 base from J, the junction contained 4 bases not matched to a gene. The germline V gene has CDR1 MNHEY and CDR2 SVGAGI. The CDR3 is made up of 15 amino acids. The CDR3 coding sequence is TGTGCCAGCAGTCAGGGGGCGAGGAGCAATCAGCCCCAGCATTTT. Protein product: CASSQGARSNQPQHF.

The chain uses TRBV27 and TRBJ2-3, with 8 bases fitting TRBD2. The CDR3 length is 16 residues. The junction had 10 bases not matched to a gene; V was cut back by 4 bases and J by 4 bases. Germline V CDR1 and CDR2: MNHEY, SMNVEV (reference sequence). The CDR3 sequence is CASSSGTRGFADTQYF. The CDR3 DNA reads as TGTGCCAGCAGTTCTGGGACTAGAGGTTTTGCAGATACGCAGTATTTT.

The chain couples TRBV19 to TRBJ1-1; D is undetermined. Trimming shortened V by 4 bases and J by 0 bases, and 12 bases separated the two germline ends. Germline V gene lookup returns CDR1 LNHDA and CDR2 SQIVND (reference sequence). The length of the CDR3 is 15 residues. For the CDR3, the DNA is TGTGCCAGTAGTACATGGAGGCAGCTGAACACTGAAGCTTTCTTT. Its protein is CASSTWRQLNTEAFF.

The chain uses TRBV7-2 and TRBJ1-1; D uncertain. The CDR3 is made up of 13 amino acids. Trimming left V 3 bases short and J 4 bases short, with 9 bases between. CDR1 is SGHTA and CDR2 is FQGNSA in the germline V gene. CDR3 DNA sequence: TGTGCCAGCAGCTTCATGGTTAGCACTGAAGCTTTCTTT. Its protein product is CASSFMVSTEAFF.

This clone was observed a few times. The CDR3 coding sequence is TGCGCCAGCAGCTTGGATGGCGGGAGGTCGCGGGAGACCCAGTACTTC. Its translation: CASSLDGGRSRETQYF. J is TRBJ2-5 and V is TRBV5-1; 8 positions agree with TRBD2. J was trimmed by 5 bases and V by 0 bases; bases with no gene match: 9. Looked up from germline, CDR1 is SGHRS and CDR2 is YFSETQ. The CDR3 loop spans 16 amino acids.

The chain has TRBV10-3 and TRBJ1-5; D is ambiguous. Trimming took 2 bases from V and 7 from J, leaving 6 bases between them. The CDR3 totals 12 residues. CDR1 is ENHRY, CDR2 SYGVKD, per germline. CDR3 nucleotides: TGTGCCATCAGTGAGCCTTCCCAGCCCCAGCATTTT. As protein: CAISEPSQPQHF.